Below, 29 T cell receptor beta chains from the same sample are listed, as sequenced in a study of T cells after posttransplantation cyclophosphamide. Profiling relied on immunoSEQ multiplex PCR, and the TCRdb table lists in-frame clones only, not all of them. The repertoire consists of tens of thousands of clones, none detected only once. The sequenced sample was PBMCs. These TCRs come from a man between 35 and 55 years old in good health, CMV-negative, and a related stem cell transplant donor.

This clone was detected only a few times. The V and J genes are TRBV11-1 and TRBJ1-6, with 7 bases matching TRBD1. CDR3 length: 16 residues. CDR1 is SGHAT and CDR2 is FQDESV in the germline V gene (reference sequence). Unmatched junction bases numbered 10, after V lost 5 bases and J lost 6 bases. The chain's CDR3 is CASSATGRLSNSPLHF. The CDR3 DNA sequence: TGTGCCAGCAGCGCGACAGGGAGATTAAGTAATTCACCCCTCCACTTT.

This clone was picked up many times. The chain combines TRBV15 with TRBJ2-7; D not certain. CDR3 length: 14 residues. V was clipped by 5 bases and J by 2 bases, with 13 bases between them. Germline CDR1 LNHNV, CDR2 YYDKDF (reference sequence). The CDR3 sequence is CATSPRVSTYEQYF. CDR3 bases: TGTGCCACCAGCCCCCGGGTCTCGACCTACGAGCAGTACTTC.

This clone was counted many times. The chain joins TRBV5-1 to TRBJ2-3, with 13 bases aligning to TRBD2. CDR1 SGHRS and CDR2 YFSETQ come from the germline V gene. CDR3 length equals 18 residues. Trimming at V came to 0 bases and at J to 3 bases, leaving 7 bases not matched to a gene. The CDR3, as DNA: TGCGCCAGCAGCTTGGGCCATAGACTAGCGGGAGGAACAGATACGCAGTATTTT. Translating gives CASSLGHRLAGGTDTQYF.

This chain links TRBV28 with TRBJ2-5; 14 bases agree with TRBD2. The J call could be wrong; TRBJ2-7 is a better fit for the DNA end. Germline CDR1 reads MDHEN; CDR2 reads SYDVKM. The CDR3 consists of 15 residues. As DNA, the CDR3 is TGTGCCAGCACAGCCGGACTAGCGGGAGGTTACGAGCAGTACTTC. Protein: CASTAGLAGGYEQYF.

This clone was seen many times. CDR3 region: CASSLASPSVTEAFF. In nucleotides, the CDR3 is TGCGCCAGCAGCTTGGCTTCGCCGAGCGTGACTGAAGCTTTCTTT. The chain links TRBV5-1 to TRBJ1-1, with D unclear. The germline V gene encodes CDR1 SGHRS and CDR2 YFSETQ. The CDR3 extends over 15 amino acids. V lost 0 bases to trimming and J lost 5 bases, with 14 bases between them.

This clone was picked up a small number of times. The chain is built from TRBV27 and TRBJ2-1, with TRBD1 matching 9 bases. The CDR3 length is 14 residues. With V trimmed by 5 bases and J by 7 bases, 6 bases remained unmatched. Germline V gives CDR1 MNHEY, CDR2 SMNVEV (reference sequence). CDR3 bases: TGTGCCAGCAGTACAACGGGACAGGGTAATGAGCAGTTCTTC. Amino acids: CASSTTGQGNEQFF.

This clone was seen at least ten times. The chain combines TRBV30 with TRBJ1-2; maybe TRBD1 (6 bases). This CDR3 is built from 16 residues. Germline values: CDR1 GTSNPN, CDR2 SVGIG (reference sequence). V was trimmed by 0 bases and J by 4 bases, leaving 18 bases between them. For the CDR3, the DNA is TGTGCCTGGAGTGTTCCCTCTAGGGGGAAGTCCTATGGCTACACCTTC. Translating gives CAWSVPSRGKSYGYTF.

This clone was counted many times. The gene calls are TRBV14 and TRBJ2-1, with 7 bases fitting TRBD2. The CDR3 loop spans 17 amino acids. Germline CDR1 reads SGHDN; CDR2 reads FVKESK. Trimming cost V 1 base and J 3 bases; bases outside gene matches: 9. The CDR3: CASSQVRRASGYNEQFF. The CDR3 nucleotides read TGTGCCAGCAGCCAAGTCCGGCGGGCTAGCGGCTACAATGAGCAGTTCTTC.

The table lists this clone with many counts. This sequence joins TRBV18 and TRBJ1-2; 8 bases agree with TRBD1. Germline-derived CDR1 and CDR2 are KGHSH and LQKENI. This CDR3 has 15 amino acids. V lost 5 bases, J lost 3 bases, and 8 bases stayed unmatched. The CDR3 sequence is CASSLRTGTDYGYTF. CDR3 coding DNA: TGTGCCAGCTCATTACGGACAGGGACGGACTATGGCTACACCTTC.

This clone was seen repeatedly, ten times or more. The chain combines TRBV29-1 with TRBJ2-3; 9 bases agree with TRBD2. J lost 1 base, V lost 4 bases, and 3 bases had no gene match. CDR3 length: 14 residues. Per the germline V gene, CDR1 is SQVTM and CDR2 is ANQGSEA. The CDR3: CSVVRTSGTDTQYF. CDR3 nucleotide sequence: TGCAGCGTTGTAAGGACTAGCGGCACAGATACGCAGTATTTT.

This clone was recorded at least ten times. The J gene is TRBJ2-5, the V gene TRBV7-9, with TRBD2 identical over 7 bases. J lost 1 base, V lost 2 bases, and 10 bases had no gene match. Germline lookup yields CDR1 SEHNR and CDR2 FQNEAQ (reference sequence). This CDR3 contains 17 residues. The CDR3 bases are TGTGCCAGCAGCTTAAGGCTAGCGGAATACCTCCAAGAGACCCAGTACTTC. Its translation: CASSLRLAEYLQETQYF. The full variable domain, in which reference TRBV7-9 and TRBJ2-5 provide the parts outside the CDR3, is DTGVSQNPRHKITKRGQNVTFRCDPISEHNRLYWYRQTLGQGPEFLTYFQNEAQLEKSRLLSDRFSAERPKGSFSTLEIQRTEQGDSAMYLCASSLRLAEYLQETQYFGPGTRLLVL.

This clone appeared many times. The chain links TRBV30 to TRBJ1-1; D call uncertain. Germline V gene sequence: CDR1 GTSNPN, CDR2 SVGIG (reference sequence). The CDR3 is made up of 15 amino acids. Trimming pared 2 bases from V and 4 bases from J, leaving 17 bases between. The CDR3 DNA follows: TGTGCCTGGAGTACTAAACTGGCAGCAAGCACTGAAGCTTTCTTT. Translation gives CAWSTKLAASTEAFF.

V and J are TRBV18 and TRBJ2-5; TRBD2 matches at 16 bases. The J call is in doubt because the DNA end fits TRBJ2-7 better. Germline CDR1 reads KGHSH; CDR2 reads LQKENI. CDR3 length equals 17 residues. This CDR3 is CASSPAGLAGGYDEQYF. For the CDR3, the DNA is TGTGCCAGCTCACCGGCGGGACTAGCGGGAGGGTACGACGAGCAGTACTTC.

This clone was counted many times. The V and J genes are TRBV7-2 and TRBJ2-5; tentative D call: TRBD1 (5 bases). The V end lost 1 base, the J end lost 5 bases, and 20 bases lay between the germline ends. CDR1 and CDR2 from the germline V gene are SGHTA and FQGNSA. The CDR3 totals 17 residues. The CDR3: CASSLEAPAGRRETQYF. For the CDR3, the DNA is TGTGCCAGCAGCTTAGAGGCCCCCGCAGGGCGAAGGGAGACCCAGTACTTC.

The table lists this clone with many counts. This chain links TRBV4-2 with TRBJ1-3; D unclear. Germline CDR1 LGHNA, CDR2 YNFKEQ. The germline V and J ends were trimmed by 1 base and 2 bases, with 15 bases remaining between them. The CDR3 is 17 residues long. As DNA, the CDR3 is TGTGCCAGCAGCCAAGTAGTGATCGAGAGGGCTGGAAACACCATATATTTT. Its protein is CASSQVVIERAGNTIYF.

This rearrangement joins TRBV23-1 to TRBJ2-4, with D perhaps matching TRBD2 (6 bases). TRBV23-1 is assigned to the ORF class and has an uncertain function. The CDR3 runs 14 residues. Between the trimmed V and J ends, which lost 8 bases and 0 bases, there was a span of 11 bases. The CDR3 is CASRRGLAKNIQYF. Here the CDR3 DNA reads TGCGCCAGCCGGAGGGGTCTAGCCAAAAACATTCAGTACTTC.

This clone was picked up many times. The chain has TRBV19 and TRBJ2-5; 7 nucleotides agree with TRBD2. The CDR3 is 16 residues long. From germline, CDR1 is LNHDA and CDR2 SQIVND (reference sequence). V dropped 1 base and J dropped 5; count of bases not matched to a gene: 10. Here the CDR3 reads CASSIGLGEGRETQYF. The DNA for the CDR3 is TGTGCCAGTAGTATAGGTTTGGGGGAGGGCCGGGAGACCCAGTACTTC.

This clone was observed many times. The chain employs TRBV30 and TRBJ2-7; tentative D call: TRBD1 (7 bases). V was cut by 6 bases and J by 7 bases, with 10 bases left in between. The CDR3 extends over 10 amino acids. From germline, CDR1 is GTSNPN and CDR2 SVGIG (reference sequence). The CDR3 sequence is CACQGGEQYF. The CDR3 region has the DNA TGTGCCTGTCAGGGGGGAGAGCAGTACTTC.

This rearrangement joins TRBV30 to TRBJ2-2; TRBD1 is a possible D gene (5 bases). Germline V lookup: CDR1 GTSNPN, CDR2 SVGIG (reference sequence). V lost 8 bases, J lost 5 bases, and 12 bases lay in between. The CDR3 has 12 residues. The CDR3 is CARRQPTGELFF. CDR3 in DNA: TGTGCCCGCCGACAGCCTACCGGGGAGCTGTTTTTT. The complete variable domain, with remaining parts taken from reference TRBV30 and TRBJ2-2, reads SQTIHQWPATLVQPVGSPLSLECTVEGTSNPNLYWYRQAAGRGLQLLFYSVGIGQISSEVPQNLSASRPQDRQFILSSKKLLLSDSGFYLCARRQPTGELFFGEGSRLTVL.

This clone has at least ten counts. This chain connects TRBV28 to TRBJ2-1; 7 nucleotides match TRBD2. There are 15 residues in the CDR3. Germline CDR1 MDHEN, CDR2 SYDVKM. V was clipped by 3 bases and J by 2 bases; unmatched bases: 4. In DNA, the CDR3 is TGTGCCAGCAGTTTTCAGCGGGAACCCTACAATGAGCAGTTCTTC. Translated, it gives CASSFQREPYNEQFF.

This clone was recorded many times. The chain joins TRBV28 to TRBJ2-6; no clear D gene. From germline, CDR1 is MDHEN and CDR2 SYDVKM. The germline V and J ends were trimmed by 2 bases and 1 base, with 9 bases remaining between them. This CDR3 spans 16 amino acids. CDR3 sequence: CASSLNLPSGANVLTF. CDR3 bases: TGTGCCAGCAGTTTAAACTTGCCGTCTGGGGCCAACGTCCTGACTTTC.

At least ten counts were recorded for this clone. V gene TRBV28 combines with J gene TRBJ2-5, with TRBD2 identical over 7 bases. Trimming cost V 3 bases and J 4 bases; bases outside gene matches: 8. Germline values: CDR1 MDHEN, CDR2 SYDVKM. The CDR3 sequence is 15 residues long. CDR3 bases: TGTGCCAGCAGTTTCCAGAGCACGGGAGGAGAGACCCAGTACTTC. It encodes CASSFQSTGGETQYF.

This clone was recorded at least ten times. The V gene is TRBV23-1, the J gene TRBJ1-1, with 8 nucleotides matching TRBD1. TRBV23-1 is an open reading frame, and its role is uncertain. The CDR3 runs to 15 residues. The J segment lost 7 bases and the V segment lost 6 bases, leaving 13 bases of the junction unmatched. In DNA, the CDR3 is TGCGCCAGCAGCCCCCAGAGTATCGACAGGGGTGAAGCTTTCTTT. Protein product: CASSPQSIDRGEAFF.

At least ten counts were recorded for this clone. The chain has TRBV5-4 and TRBJ2-2, with 9 bases matching TRBD2. J gave up 7 bases and V 4 bases, and 8 bases lay outside the gene matches. This CDR3 comprises 15 residues. CDR1 SGHNT and CDR2 YYREEE come from the germline V gene (reference sequence). CDR3 bases: TGTGCCAGCAGCCAGACTAGCGGTTTGGACGGGGAGCTGTTTTTT. Translating gives CASSQTSGLDGELFF.

This clone showed up many times. The V and J genes are TRBV7-2 and TRBJ1-3; no definite D call. Germline CDR1 reads SGHTA; CDR2 reads FQGNSA. The CDR3 is made up of 13 amino acids. Trimming cost V 2 bases and J 4 bases, with 6 bases left between them. The CDR3 protein is CASSLHAGNTIYF. DNA of the CDR3: TGTGCCAGCAGCTTACACGCGGGAAACACCATATATTTT.

At least ten counts were recorded for this clone. The rearrangement links TRBV5-1 to TRBJ1-5; D gene uncertain. CDR3 length equals 14 residues. Germline V lookup: CDR1 SGHRS, CDR2 YFSETQ. The V gene lost 0 bases and the J gene lost 3 bases, with 7 bases spanning the gap. In DNA, the CDR3 is TGCGCCAGCAGCTTGGGAACCTACAATCAGCCCCAGCATTTT. Translating gives CASSLGTYNQPQHF. The variable domain in full, with the rest retrieved from reference TRBV5-1 and TRBJ1-5, is KAGVTQTPRYLIKTRGQQVTLSCSPISGHRSVSWYQQTPGQGLQFLFEYFSETQRNKGNFPGRFSGRQFSNSRSEMNVSTLELGDSALYLCASSLGTYNQPQHFGDGTRLSIL.

This clone was seen ten or more times. The chain couples TRBV4-1 to TRBJ2-7, with 11 bases aligning to TRBD1. Germline loops: CDR1 MGHRA, CDR2 YSYEKL. This CDR3 comprises 15 residues. J was trimmed by 7 bases and V by 2 bases; bases with no gene match: 7. The chain's CDR3 is CASSQKSGDRGEQYF. CDR3 bases: TGCGCCAGCAGCCAAAAGTCCGGGGACAGGGGGGAGCAGTACTTC.

As concerns this clone: One end of the junction fails to match germline, which may point to a read error. The chain carries TRBV28 and TRBJ2-3; a possible D gene is TRBD2 (5 bases). Looked up from germline, CDR1 is MDHEN and CDR2 is SYDVKM. CDR3 length: 14 amino acids. CDR3: CASSLVGRRDTRYF. DNA for the CDR3: TGTGCCAGCAGTTTAGTTGGGAGACGGGATACGCGGTATTTT.

This clone has ten or more counts. This sequence joins TRBV9 and TRBJ2-7; no clear D. The CDR3 sequence is 14 residues long. Germline CDR1 and CDR2: SGDLS and YYNGEE. Deletions cut 0 bases from V and 5 bases from J, with 12 bases between. CDR3 nucleotide sequence: TGTGCCAGCAGCGTAGGCCCACTTCCCAACGAGCAGTACTTC. It codes for CASSVGPLPNEQYF.